This T cell receptor beta chain originates from a study of identical twins. The CDR3 contains 11 residues. Trimming removed 8 bases from V and 12 bases from J, with 14 bases in between. Many counts were recorded for this clonotype. TCRdb used MiXCR to reprocess the 5' RACE reads, holding one entry per CDR3 protein. Of 450,000 or so distinct CDR3 sequences detected, approximately 24% appear once; the ten largest clones hold roughly 3%. Separately, the same data were catalogued under a study of T cells expressing NK-cell markers. From that report: Alpha-beta TCR T cells were the sole sorting target in several experiments, owing to an anti-gamma-delta TCR antibody.

The TCR was taken from a woman between 18 and 30 years old in good health. The rearrangement joins TRBV12-3 or TRBV12-4 to TRBJ2-1, with a weak D call TRBD2 (5 bases). Sequenced sample: CD4+ T cells sorted from blood. This chain's CDR3 is CASGSSYVQFF. Written as DNA, the CDR3 is TGTGCCAGCGGGTCTAGCTACGTGCAGTTCTTC.